The next 28 T cell receptor beta chains were all read from a single sample in a study of cytomegalovirus exposure and HLA in healthy donors. Primers for the PCR totalled 60 Vbeta and 13 Jbeta. TCRdb keeps only in-frame clones here, not all; method: immunoSEQ multiplex PCR. Of about 190,000 clones listed, 75% to 90% are singletons. The sample was PBMCs. The origin of the receptors is a woman aged 45-65 years in good health and CMV-seropositive.

The chain combines TRBV5-8 with TRBJ2-3; weak D call: TRBD2 (7 bases). The V gene lost 1 base and the J gene lost 6 bases, with 12 bases spanning the gap. CDR3 length: 14 residues. Germline loops: CDR1 SGHTS, CDR2 YDEGEE. DNA of the CDR3: TGTGCCAGCAGCTTGATGGGGGGGCAGGATACGCAGTATTTT. Encoded protein: CASSLMGGQDTQYF.

The rearrangement uses TRBV6-4 and TRBJ2-2, with D perhaps matching TRBD2 (6 bases). Looked up from germline, CDR1 is MRHNA and CDR2 is SNTAGT. CDR3 size: 15 residues. V was cut by 5 bases and J by 2 bases, with 12 bases left in between. CDR3 sequence (DNA): TGTGCCAGCAGTCAAACCGGGACTAACACCGGGGAGCTGTTTTTT. Protein product: CASSQTGTNTGELFF.

V is TRBV7-2 and J is TRBJ1-1, with TRBD1 matching over 7 bases. Germline V CDR1 and CDR2: SGHTA, FQGNSA. Unmatched junction bases numbered 3, after V lost 6 bases and J lost 5 bases. CDR3 length: 12 residues. Here the CDR3 reads CASSHRGTEAFF. The CDR3, as DNA: TGTGCCAGCAGTCACAGGGGAACTGAAGCTTTCTTT.

The count of this clone is one. This chain joins TRBV7-9 and TRBJ2-5; TRBD2 agrees at 9 bases. TRBJ2-7 matches the DNA end more closely, so the J call is doubtful. Germline V lookup: CDR1 SEHNR, CDR2 FQNEAQ (reference sequence). The CDR3 consists of 17 residues. The CDR3 reads CASSPLTTSGSSYEQYF. Here the CDR3 DNA reads TGTGCCAGCAGCCCACTCACGACTAGCGGAAGCTCCTACGAGCAGTACTTC.

The count of this clone is one. The rearrangement uses TRBV10-3 and TRBJ2-1; TRBD2 matches at 8 bases. J was trimmed by 0 bases and V by 5 bases; bases with no gene match: 6. The CDR3 runs to 16 residues. The germline V gene encodes CDR1 ENHRY and CDR2 SYGVKD. The CDR3 protein is CAISLTSVSSYNEQFF. CDR3 DNA: TGTGCCATCAGTTTGACTAGCGTTAGCTCCTACAATGAGCAGTTCTTC.

The chain joins TRBV9 to TRBJ1-6, with TRBD1 matching over 8 bases. V shed 0 bases and J 7 bases; nucleotides not matched to a gene: 6. Germline V gene sequence: CDR1 SGDLS, CDR2 YYNGEE. The length of the CDR3 is 16 residues. CDR3 protein: CASSVDPGGENSPLHF. CDR3 coding DNA: TGTGCCAGCAGCGTAGATCCAGGGGGCGAAAATTCACCCCTCCACTTT.

This sequence joins TRBV7-2 and TRBJ2-1; TRBD2 matches 15 bases. There are 16 residues in the CDR3. V lost 5 bases, J lost 10 bases, and 9 bases stayed unmatched. Per germline, CDR1 SGHTA and CDR2 FQGNSA. CDR3 sequence (DNA): TGTGCCAGCAGCCCCCGGACTAGCGGGGGGGCCCAGGAGCAGTTCTTC. It specifies CASSPRTSGGAQEQFF.

The chain recombines TRBV5-4 with TRBJ2-1, with 14 positions matching TRBD2. The CDR3 totals 15 residues. The germline V gene encodes CDR1 SGHNT and CDR2 YYREEE (reference sequence). V shed 4 bases, J shed 9 bases, and the junction held 6 bases outside the gene matches. The CDR3 DNA is TGTGCCAGCAGCCTGACTAGCGGGGGGGCGGGTGAGCAGTTCTTC. Its translation is CASSLTSGGAGEQFF.

The chain carries TRBV10-1 and TRBJ1-1, with D maybe TRBD1 (6 bases). Trimming removed 2 bases at V and 5 bases at J, with 12 bases between. Germline V gene data show CDR1 as WNHNN and CDR2 as SYGVQD (reference sequence). The CDR3 has 14 residues. CDR3 sequence (DNA): TGCGCCAGCAGTGAGCAGGGGAGTGGGACTGAAGCTTTCTTT. Amino acid sequence: CASSEQGSGTEAFF.

V usage is TRBV19 and J usage is TRBJ2-7; 9 bases agree with TRBD2. Germline lookup yields CDR1 LNHDA and CDR2 SQIVND (reference sequence). The junction had 5 bases not matched to a gene; V was cut back by 5 bases and J by 6 bases. This CDR3 comprises 13 residues. The CDR3, as DNA: TGTGCCAGTAGTGGGGGACTAGCCGCCGAGCAGTACTTC. Its translation is CASSGGLAAEQYF.

About this clone: The junction differs from germline at one of its ends, possibly a read error. This sample also contains other DNA sequences that code for the same CDR3. The chain couples TRBV30 to TRBJ1-5, with 8 bases identical to TRBD1. The CDR3 is 15 amino acids. Germline assignment: CDR1 GTSNPN and CDR2 SVGIG (reference sequence). CDR3 nucleotide sequence: TGTGCCTGGAGTGTTCAGGGGGCAAGAAATCAGCCCCAGCACTTT. As protein: CAWSVQGARNQPQHF.

The genes are TRBV19 and TRBJ2-2; TRBD2 is a possible D gene (6 bases). Looked up from germline, CDR1 is LNHDA and CDR2 is SQIVND (reference sequence). This CDR3 is built from 17 residues. V dropped 3 bases and J dropped 1 base, with 15 bases sitting between them. CDR3 residues: CASSILNRGLNTGELFF. The DNA of the CDR3 is TGTGCCAGTAGTATCTTGAATCGGGGGTTGAACACCGGGGAGCTGTTTTTT.

The chain combines TRBV5-4 with TRBJ2-7; no firm D call. Germline V gives CDR1 SGHNT, CDR2 YYREEE (reference sequence). V lost 2 bases to trimming and J lost 2 bases, with 11 bases between them. The CDR3 is made up of 14 amino acids. This CDR3 reads CASSFRPRPYEQYF. CDR3 in DNA: TGTGCCAGCAGCTTCCGGCCCAGGCCCTACGAGCAGTACTTC. Filled out from reference TRBV5-4 and TRBJ2-7, the complete variable domain reads ETGVTQSPTHLIKTRGQQVTLRCSSQSGHNTVSWYQQALGQGPQFIFQYYREEENGRGNFPPRFSGLQFPNYSSELNVNALELDDSALYLCASSFRPRPYEQYFGPGTRLTVT.

J is TRBJ2-7 and V is TRBV4-1, with D perhaps matching TRBD2 (6 bases). CDR1 and CDR2 (germline): MGHRA, YSYEKL. The CDR3 is made up of 16 amino acids. The ends were cut back, 0 bases at V and 9 bases at J, with 21 bases in the middle. This chain's CDR3 is CASSQESGTASRVQYF. CDR3 in DNA: TGCGCCAGCAGCCAAGAATCAGGGACTGCCTCGCGGGTGCAGTACTTC.

The chain links TRBV6-5 to TRBJ2-5, with 8 bases aligning to TRBD1. J lost 4 bases, V lost 0 bases, and 4 bases had no gene match. The germline CDR1 and CDR2 sequences are MNHEY and SVGAGI. The CDR3 loop spans 15 amino acids. The CDR3 here is CASSYSGRGPETQYF. The CDR3 DNA is TGTGCCAGCAGTTACTCGGGCAGGGGGCCAGAGACCCAGTACTTC.

The rearrangement links TRBV29-1 to TRBJ2-3; 8 bases line up with TRBD1. CDR3 length equals 13 residues. V gave up 5 bases and J gave up 5 bases; unmatched junction bases: 6. CDR1 SQVTM and CDR2 ANQGSEA come from the germline V gene. CDR3 protein: CSVLTGAVDTQYF. The CDR3, as DNA: TGCAGCGTTTTGACAGGGGCCGTAGATACGCAGTATTTT.

This rearrangement joins TRBV5-4 to TRBJ1-1; 7 bases align to TRBD1. The germline V gene encodes CDR1 SGHNT and CDR2 YYREEE (reference sequence). This CDR3 has 14 amino acids. The V gene end was trimmed by 4 bases and the J gene end by 5 bases; junction bases not matched to a gene: 8. The CDR3 sequence: CASSPGTGETEAFF. In nucleotides, the CDR3 is TGTGCCAGCAGCCCTGGAACAGGGGAAACTGAAGCTTTCTTT.

This clone was counted a few times. The V and J genes are TRBV19 and TRBJ2-7, with a weak D call TRBD2 (6 bases). The CDR3 has 16 amino acids. Trimming took 6 bases from V and 0 from J, leaving 18 bases between them. Germline V gene data show CDR1 as LNHDA and CDR2 as SQIVND (reference sequence). The CDR3 region is CASRPTTGLASYEQYF. The CDR3 DNA sequence: TGTGCCAGTAGACCTACCACGGGACTGGCCTCCTACGAGCAGTACTTC.

This clone was seen only once. The V and J genes are TRBV6-5 and TRBJ2-2, with D tentatively TRBD1 (6 bases). CDR3 length equals 15 residues. Germline loops: CDR1 MNHEY, CDR2 SVGAGI. Trimming shortened V by 6 bases and J by 0 bases, and 11 bases separated the two germline ends. The CDR3: CASRLRQANTGELFF. Written as DNA, the CDR3 is TGTGCCAGCAGACTCCGACAGGCGAACACCGGGGAGCTGTTTTTT.

V and J are TRBV6-5 and TRBJ1-2; maybe TRBD1 (5 bases). This CDR3 has 13 residues. Trimming took off 6 bases at V and 3 bases at J, with 11 bases between the two ends. Germline-derived CDR1 and CDR2 are MNHEY and SVGAGI. CDR3 loop: CASREQVHYGYTF. In DNA, the CDR3 is TGTGCCAGCAGGGAACAGGTTCACTATGGCTACACCTTC.

The gene calls are TRBV6-5 and TRBJ2-4; the D gene is possibly TRBD1 (6 bases). CDR1 MNHEY and CDR2 SVGAGI come from the germline V gene. The CDR3 spans 12 residues. Deletions cut 10 bases from V and 4 bases from J, with 11 bases between. The CDR3 reads CATRTEKNIQYF. In DNA form, the CDR3 reads TGTGCCACCCGGACAGAAAAAAACATTCAGTACTTC.

The rearrangement uses TRBV29-1 and TRBJ1-4; no reliable D call. V shed 5 bases and J shed 7 bases, with 11 bases lying between them. This CDR3 region has 12 residues. Germline CDR1 SQVTM, CDR2 ANQGSEA. The CDR3 DNA sequence: TGCAGCGTTTCAATATTCGGTGAAAAACTGTTTTTT. Translating it yields CSVSIFGEKLFF. The full variable domain, with the rest looked up from reference TRBV29-1 and TRBJ1-4, is SAVISQKPSRDICQRGTSLTIQCQVDSQVTMMFWYRQQPGQSLTLIATANQGSEATYESGFVIDKFPISRPNLTFSTLTVSNMSPEDSSIYLCSVSIFGEKLFFGSGTQLSVL.

Turning to this clone: At one end the junction does not follow the germline gene, possibly because of a read error. The gene calls are TRBV10-3 and TRBJ1-4; 9 positions match TRBD1. The germline CDR1 and CDR2 sequences are ENHRY and SYGVKD. The CDR3 is 14 amino acids. DNA of the CDR3: TGTGCCAGCAGTGAGGACAGGGGTAATGAAAAACTGTTTTTT. It specifies CASSEDRGNEKLFF.

The gene calls are TRBV7-2 and TRBJ2-2, with a possible D match to TRBD2 (5 bases). Trimming removed 5 bases from V and 7 bases from J, with 14 bases in between. CDR1 and CDR2 from the germline V gene are SGHTA and FQGNSA. The CDR3 loop spans 14 amino acids. For the CDR3, the DNA is TGTGCCAGCAGCCGGTCGGCGGGCTTCGGGGAGCTGTTTTTT. Protein: CASSRSAGFGELFF.

The rearrangement links TRBV5-4 to TRBJ1-2; D might be TRBD1 (6 bases). Germline V CDR1 and CDR2: SGHNT, YYREEE (reference sequence). The CDR3 loop spans 15 amino acids. Trimming took 3 bases from V and 7 from J, leaving 19 bases between them. The CDR3 loop reads CASSYPGAGSGGYTF. DNA of the CDR3: TGTGCCAGCAGCTACCCAGGGGCCGGCAGCGGTGGCTACACCTTC.

The chain has TRBV5-1 and TRBJ2-5, with TRBD2 matching over 7 bases. Trimming at V came to 4 bases and at J to 5 bases, leaving 11 bases not matched to a gene. In germline, CDR1 is SGHRS, CDR2 YFSETQ. The CDR3 contains 15 residues. DNA of the CDR3: TGCGCCAGCAGCCTTGGGGCTAGCGGTCAGGAGACCCAGTACTTC. It specifies CASSLGASGQETQYF.

For the CDR3, the DNA is TGTGCCAGCAGTGGACGTAGCGGGGGTAGCTCCTACAATGAGCAGTTCTTC. It encodes CASSGRSGGSSYNEQFF. This chain uses TRBV28 with TRBJ2-1; 9 positions match TRBD2. CDR3 length equals 17 residues. The J segment lost 0 bases and the V segment lost 5 bases, leaving 8 bases of the junction unmatched. Looked up from germline, CDR1 is MDHEN and CDR2 is SYDVKM.

This chain connects TRBV28 to TRBJ2-7; 9 bases fit TRBD1. This CDR3 is 16 amino acids long. CDR1 and CDR2 from the germline V gene are MDHEN and SYDVKM. Trimming took 6 bases from V and 5 from J; bases not matched to a gene: 14. The CDR3 DNA sequence: TGTGCCAGCAGCCAGGGGCCCGGGACAGGGAGGGACGAGCAGTACTTC. Amino acids: CASSQGPGTGRDEQYF.